These 22 T cell receptor beta chains came from one sample sequenced in a study of cytomegalovirus exposure and HLA in healthy donors. TCRdb's table, derived via immunoSEQ multiplex PCR, lists solely in-frame clones and lacks some. The data show under 250,000 clones, around 90% seen once. Sequencing input: PBMCs. Source of these receptors: a woman younger than 30 in good health and CMV-seropositive.

The V gene is TRBV4-1, the J gene TRBJ2-7; D is possibly TRBD2 (6 bases). The CDR3 consists of 15 residues. From germline, CDR1 is MGHRA and CDR2 YSYEKL. Deletions cut 0 bases from V and 0 bases from J, with 9 bases between. The CDR3 loop is CASSQEPGVSYEQYF. The DNA of the CDR3 is TGCGCCAGCAGCCAAGAACCGGGAGTCTCCTACGAGCAGTACTTC.

On this clone: The same CDR3 is also encoded by other DNA sequences in this sample. This chain joins TRBV6-5 and TRBJ1-1; 7 bases agree with TRBD1. The germline CDR1 and CDR2 sequences are MNHEY and SVGAGI. The CDR3 is 14 amino acids. V trimming: 0 bases; J trimming: 4 bases; junction bases outside the gene matches: 2. The CDR3 DNA is TGTGCCAGCAGTTACTCGTCAGGGGGCACTGAAGCTTTCTTT. Residues: CASSYSSGGTEAFF.

The chain combines TRBV30 with TRBJ1-2; D remains ambiguous. V lost 1 base, J lost 7 bases, and 13 bases lay in between. Germline V lookup: CDR1 GTSNPN, CDR2 SVGIG (reference sequence). The length of the CDR3 is 13 residues. Here the CDR3 reads CAWSGRFSSGYTF. CDR3 DNA: TGTGCCTGGAGTGGGAGGTTCTCAAGTGGCTACACCTTC.

The chain links TRBV11-3 to TRBJ2-1, with 10 bases fitting TRBD2. The CDR3 totals 19 residues. Looked up from germline, CDR1 is SGHNT and CDR2 is YENEEA. V shed 5 bases, J shed 7 bases, and the junction held 20 bases outside the gene matches. The CDR3 reads CASSPAGLAGAIRWNEQFF. The DNA of the CDR3 is TGTGCCAGCAGCCCGGCGGGGCTAGCGGGAGCAATCCGATGGAATGAGCAGTTCTTC.

The rearrangement uses TRBV27 and TRBJ1-1, with D possibly matching TRBD1 (6 bases). Between the trimmed V and J ends, which lost 3 bases and 2 bases, there was a span of 13 bases. Germline loops: CDR1 MNHEY, CDR2 SMNVEV (reference sequence). This CDR3 comprises 15 residues. The CDR3 DNA reads as TGTGCCAGCAGTTTGGTCATGGGGGCAAACACTGAAGCTTTCTTT. Its protein is CASSLVMGANTEAFF.

The chain recombines TRBV5-6 with TRBJ2-3; 10 nucleotides line up with TRBD1. CDR1 and CDR2 (germline): SGHDT, YYEEEE. The CDR3 has 17 residues. Trimming removed 4 bases from V and 2 bases from J; junction bases left unmatched: 10. The DNA of the CDR3 is TGTGCCAGCAGCCCTTACGGGACAGGGGAGAACACAGATACGCAGTATTTT. Its translation is CASSPYGTGENTDTQYF.

The CDR3 DNA sequence: TGCAGCTCCCTCACAGATACGCAGTATTTT. Its protein is CSSLTDTQYF. The V and J genes are TRBV20-1 and TRBJ2-3; D call uncertain. Germline V gene sequence: CDR1 DFQATT, CDR2 SNEGSKA (reference sequence). This CDR3 spans 10 amino acids.

The CDR3 coding sequence is TGTGCCAGCAGCCCCGTAGGGGGCACCGGGGAGCTGTTTTTT. Translated: CASSPVGGTGELFF. The chain recombines TRBV9 with TRBJ2-2, with D possibly being TRBD1 (6 bases). V shed 4 bases and J shed 4 bases, with 11 bases lying between them. The germline V gene encodes CDR1 SGDLS and CDR2 YYNGEE. The CDR3 is 14 residues long.

The chain combines TRBV30 with TRBJ1-5; 9 positions agree with TRBD1. CDR3 length: 17 amino acids. Per germline, CDR1 GTSNPN and CDR2 SVGIG (reference sequence). Trimming removed 7 bases from V and 0 bases from J; junction bases left unmatched: 13. The CDR3 spells CAFQTDRGSYSNQPQHF. The CDR3 DNA reads TGTGCCTTTCAGACGGACAGGGGTTCTTATAGCAATCAGCCCCAGCATTTT.

This sequence joins TRBV6-6 and TRBJ1-5; 8 bases agree with TRBD1. Germline loops: CDR1 MNHNY, CDR2 SVGAGI (reference sequence). This CDR3 spans 16 amino acids. The junction had 9 bases not matched to a gene; V was cut back by 6 bases and J by 2 bases. The CDR3 sequence is CASSHGPGGGNQPQHF. In DNA, the CDR3 is TGTGCCAGCAGCCACGGGCCAGGGGGCGGCAATCAGCCCCAGCATTTT.

This clone has just one count. The J gene is TRBJ2-7, the V gene TRBV4-1; D uncertain. Per germline, CDR1 MGHRA and CDR2 YSYEKL. V shed 2 bases and J shed 2 bases, with 10 bases lying between them. The CDR3 is 14 residues long. The CDR3 is CASSQSPGTYEQYF. CDR3 DNA: TGCGCCAGCAGCCAATCTCCAGGCACCTACGAGCAGTACTTC.

The CDR3 loop reads CASSITGGPNGYTF. Here the CDR3 DNA reads TGTGCCAGCAGTATCACAGGGGGCCCTAATGGCTACACCTTC. This chain connects TRBV28 to TRBJ1-2; 9 nucleotides line up with TRBD1. The J segment lost 6 bases and the V segment lost 5 bases, leaving 7 bases of the junction unmatched. The germline V gene encodes CDR1 MDHEN and CDR2 SYDVKM. This CDR3 contains 14 residues.

The rearrangement joins TRBV5-6 to TRBJ1-1, with no clear D. This CDR3 has 14 residues. CDR1 and CDR2 (germline): SGHDT, YYEEEE. Trimming removed 0 bases from V and 0 bases from J, with 6 bases in between. The CDR3 here is CASSLVHMNTEAFF. The CDR3 DNA is TGTGCCAGCAGCTTGGTACACATGAACACTGAAGCTTTCTTT.

CDR3 sequence reads: CASTPPGGTTEAFF. The DNA for the CDR3 is TGTGCCAGCACCCCACCGGGGGGCACGACTGAAGCTTTCTTT. The chain carries TRBV28 and TRBJ1-1, with a weak D call TRBD1 (6 bases). The length of the CDR3 is 14 residues. Looked up from germline, CDR1 is MDHEN and CDR2 is SYDVKM. Trimming cost V 7 bases and J 5 bases, with 17 bases left between them.

This chain links TRBV6-1 with TRBJ2-5, with 7 bases fitting TRBD2. V was pared by 8 bases and J by 4 bases, with 10 bases of the junction left unmatched. The germline CDR1 and CDR2 sequences are MNHNS and SASEGT. CDR3 size: 14 residues. DNA for the CDR3: TGTGCCAGCGGTATGGCTAGCGGTGGAGAGACCCAGTACTTC. The encoded protein is CASGMASGGETQYF.

This clone was seen a handful of times. The J gene is TRBJ1-5, the V gene TRBV28; D possibly corresponds to TRBD1 (6 bases). Germline values: CDR1 MDHEN, CDR2 SYDVKM. V dropped 6 bases and J dropped 7 bases, with 19 bases sitting between them. CDR3 length: 15 amino acids. The CDR3 reads CASSSSNRVRQPQHF. The CDR3 DNA follows: TGTGCCAGCAGCTCTTCTAACAGGGTGAGGCAGCCCCAGCATTTT.

V usage is TRBV7-9 and J usage is TRBJ2-7; TRBD1 might be the D (5 bases). CDR1 and CDR2 from the germline V gene are SEHNR and FQNEAQ (reference sequence). V dropped 0 bases and J dropped 3 bases, with 21 bases sitting between them. CDR3 length: 18 amino acids. The CDR3 spells CASSLAVGAGNTYYEQYF. The CDR3 bases are TGTGCCAGCAGCTTAGCTGTAGGGGCTGGGAATACTTACTACGAGCAGTACTTC.

The chain recombines TRBV7-2 with TRBJ2-2; 9 bases are shared with TRBD2. The V segment lost 6 bases and the J segment 3 bases; nucleotides outside the gene matches: 2. CDR3 length: 14 amino acids. Per germline, CDR1 SGHTA and CDR2 FQGNSA. CDR3 bases: TGTGCCAGCAGGGCGGGAGGGTACACCGGGGAGCTGTTTTTT. It translates to CASRAGGYTGELFF. Together with reference TRBV7-2 and TRBJ2-2, the CDR3 gives the full variable domain: GAGVSQSPSNKVTEKGKDVELRCDPISGHTALYWYRQSLGQGLEFLIYFQGNSAPDKSGLPSDRFSAERTGGSVSTLTIQRTQQEDSAVYLCASRAGGYTGELFFGEGSRLTVL.

The gene calls are TRBV5-4 and TRBJ2-1; TRBD2 aligns across 8 bases. V dropped 2 bases and J dropped 3; count of bases not matched to a gene: 4. CDR3 length: 15 residues. The V gene's germline CDR1 is SGHNT and CDR2 YYREEE (reference sequence). CDR3 coding DNA: TGTGCCAGCAGCTTAGCGGGAGTGTACTACAATGAGCAGTTCTTC. This translates into CASSLAGVYYNEQFF.

The count of this clone is one. The chain is built from TRBV29-1 and TRBJ1-5; D not certain. V gave up 2 bases and J gave up 5 bases, with 7 bases separating them. CDR1 and CDR2 from the germline V gene are SQVTM and ANQGSEA. The CDR3 is 12 amino acids. The CDR3 loop reads CSVESPDQPQHF. The CDR3 coding sequence is TGCAGCGTTGAATCCCCCGATCAGCCCCAGCATTTT.

This chain's CDR3 is CASSGTGSSYQETQYF. The CDR3 nucleotides read TGTGCCAGCAGTGGTACAGGTTCCAGTTACCAAGAGACCCAGTACTTC. The gene calls are TRBV28 and TRBJ2-5; the D gene is possibly TRBD1 (5 bases). There are 16 residues in the CDR3. Trimming took off 5 bases at V and 0 bases at J, with 16 bases between the two ends. The germline CDR1 and CDR2 sequences are MDHEN and SYDVKM.

V and J are TRBV25-1 and TRBJ2-5; D not resolved. Germline V gene data show CDR1 as MGHDK and CDR2 as SYGVNS. V gave up 1 base and J gave up 2 bases, with 8 bases separating them. This CDR3 comprises 14 residues. The DNA of the CDR3 is TGTGCCAGCAGTGAATCCCAGACTCAAGAGACCCAGTACTTC. Translation gives CASSESQTQETQYF.